The 30 T cell receptor beta chains given below trace back to one sample, sequenced in a study of shared clonotypes between healthy human individuals. The method was immunoSEQ multiplex PCR; TCRdb's version includes in-frame clones alone and lacks a portion of them. The sample records over a million clones, approximately 80% being singletons. The source material was memory CD4+ T cells from PBMCs. Stated subset: CD45RA-negative fraction. All receptors come from a man aged 18 to 29 in good health. Some clones in this sample may be carry-over from other donors' samples.

The chain combines TRBV25-1 with TRBJ2-3; the D gene is possibly TRBD2 (6 bases). V was shortened by 2 bases and J by 3 bases, with 9 bases between the two germline ends. The CDR3 contains 14 residues. The germline gives CDR1 MGHDK, CDR2 SYGVNS. CDR3 in DNA: TGTGCCAGCAGTGAAACTAGCTTGACAGATACGCAGTATTTT. Protein: CASSETSLTDTQYF.

CDR3 in DNA: TGTGCCAGCAGCGGAAAACAGGCTTCTGAAGCTTTCTTT. It codes for CASSGKQASEAFF. The V call is TRBV6-1, the J call TRBJ1-1; the D gene is possibly TRBD1 (5 bases). The CDR3 runs 13 residues. Germline assignment: CDR1 MNHNS and CDR2 SASEGT. Trimming took 6 bases from V and 6 from J, leaving 14 bases between them.

This clone has a handful of counts. The junction and the germline gene differ at one end; a read error may be behind it. J is TRBJ2-3 and V is TRBV6-1; no firm D call. CDR1 and CDR2 (germline): MNHNS, SASEGT. This CDR3 contains 15 residues. CDR3 protein: CASREGDSPWDTQYF. DNA of the CDR3: TGTGCCAGCAGAGAAGGTGATAGCCCGTGGGATACGCAGTATTTT.

The chain uses TRBV10-1 and TRBJ1-1; D gene ambiguous. In germline, CDR1 is WNHNN, CDR2 SYGVQD (reference sequence). V lost 2 bases and J lost 7, with 11 bases in between. The CDR3 loop spans 13 amino acids. The CDR3 DNA reads TGCGCCAGCAGTGAGGGAGGTGTGGGTGAAGCTTTCTTT. This encodes CASSEGGVGEAFF.

As to this clone: Possible read error: a much larger clone is one base away. The gene calls are TRBV27 and TRBJ1-3, with TRBD1 as a possible D gene (6 bases). CDR3 length: 18 residues. Germline lookup yields CDR1 MNHEY and CDR2 SMNVEV (reference sequence). CDR3 region: CASSLSPPGAGSGDTIYF. In DNA, the CDR3 is TGTGCCAGCAGTTTATCACCACCAGGGGCCGGCTCTGGAGACACCATATATTTT.

This sequence joins TRBV6-6 and TRBJ1-6; D is ambiguous. This CDR3 has 14 amino acids. From germline, CDR1 is MNHNY and CDR2 SVGAGI (reference sequence). V shed 6 bases and J shed 10 bases, with 16 bases lying between them. The CDR3 DNA is TGTGCCAGCAGCAGGACCCCAGTGGAATCACCCCTCCACTTT. This translates into CASSRTPVESPLHF.

This clone has more than one count but fewer than ten. The chain carries TRBV11-2 and TRBJ2-5; D perhaps matches TRBD2 (5 bases). This CDR3 region has 15 residues. The germline CDR1 and CDR2 sequences are SGHAT and FQNNGV. V lost 3 bases to trimming and J lost 4 bases, with 15 bases between them. This CDR3 reads CASSFTAGVGETQYF. The CDR3 nucleotides read TGTGCCAGCAGCTTTACTGCCGGGGTAGGAGAGACCCAGTACTTC.

The chain joins TRBV5-1 to TRBJ2-5; a weak D match, TRBD1 (6 bases). The length of the CDR3 is 13 residues. V shed 7 bases and J shed 1 base, with 11 bases lying between them. Germline CDR1 is SGHRS and CDR2 is YFSETQ. The CDR3 reads CASGRGSQETQYF. The CDR3, as DNA: TGCGCCAGCGGTAGGGGGTCCCAAGAGACCCAGTACTTC. The whole variable domain, remainder taken from reference TRBV5-1 and TRBJ2-5, is KAGVTQTPRYLIKTRGQQVTLSCSPISGHRSVSWYQQTPGQGLQFLFEYFSETQRNKGNFPGRFSGRQFSNSRSEMNVSTLELGDSALYLCASGRGSQETQYFGPGTRLLVL.

This clone occurred many times. The chain employs TRBV9 and TRBJ2-3, with D maybe TRBD1 (6 bases). CDR1 SGDLS and CDR2 YYNGEE come from the germline V gene. There are 12 residues in the CDR3. V was clipped by 3 bases and J by 6 bases, with 8 bases between them. The DNA of the CDR3 is TGTGCCAGCAGCGAGGACAGTGATACGCAGTATTTT. Amino acid sequence: CASSEDSDTQYF.

As for this clone: Within the sample, other DNA sequences also encode this same CDR3. The chain links TRBV2 to TRBJ2-3; 11 nucleotides line up with TRBD1. The CDR3 is 14 amino acids. V lost 6 bases and J lost 5; bases outside the gene matches: 4. Germline V CDR1 and CDR2: SNHLY, FYNNEI. The CDR3 here is CASSEGQGGDTQYF. The CDR3 bases are TGTGCCAGCAGCGAGGGACAGGGGGGAGATACGCAGTATTTT.

The J gene is TRBJ1-2, the V gene TRBV27, with D possibly matching TRBD1 (6 bases). This CDR3 comprises 14 residues. V dropped 4 bases and J dropped 4 bases, with 13 bases sitting between them. Germline V gene sequence: CDR1 MNHEY, CDR2 SMNVEV (reference sequence). The CDR3 bases are TGTGCCAGCAGTTCCGACAGGAGGAGCTATGGCTACACCTTC. Translation gives CASSSDRRSYGYTF.

The chain combines TRBV6-5 with TRBJ1-3, with D unclear. CDR3 length: 14 amino acids. V gave up 6 bases and J gave up 2 bases, with 11 bases separating them. The V gene's germline CDR1 is MNHEY and CDR2 SVGAGI. The CDR3 protein is CASSQRGPGNTIYF. The DNA of the CDR3 is TGTGCCAGCAGCCAGAGAGGGCCTGGAAACACCATATATTTT.

The V call is TRBV7-3, the J call TRBJ2-3; 8 bases fit TRBD1. The CDR3 covers 15 residues. V shed 6 bases and J 1 base; nucleotides not matched to a gene: 6. Germline CDR1 is SGHTA and CDR2 is FQGTGA. The CDR3 is CASRHPGQGTDTQYF. The CDR3 nucleotides read TGTGCCAGCAGGCATCCGGGACAGGGCACAGATACGCAGTATTTT.

The rearrangement links TRBV27 to TRBJ2-2; 8 positions agree with TRBD2. The ends lost 3 bases at V and 5 bases at J; junction bases unmatched: 5. CDR3 length equals 15 residues. Germline V lookup: CDR1 MNHEY, CDR2 SMNVEV (reference sequence). CDR3 DNA: TGTGCCAGCAGTTTCGGGGGGACTAGAACCGGGGAGCTGTTTTTT. The encoded protein is CASSFGGTRTGELFF.

This clone was counted a few times. V is TRBV6-1 and J is TRBJ1-5; D ambiguous. V was shortened by 4 bases and J by 7 bases, with 11 bases between the two germline ends. Germline loops: CDR1 MNHNS, CDR2 SASEGT. CDR3 length equals 13 residues. In DNA, the CDR3 is TGTGCCAGCAGTGGATTCAGTGCCCAGCCCCAGCATTTT. Protein product: CASSGFSAQPQHF.

This clone was detected once. V gene TRBV2 combines with J gene TRBJ2-1; 10 bases are shared with TRBD2. The CDR3 consists of 16 residues. Germline CDR1 is SNHLY and CDR2 is FYNNEI. The V segment lost 6 bases and the J segment 10 bases; nucleotides outside the gene matches: 15. The CDR3 region is CASSPPTSGDPIEQFF. Written as DNA, the CDR3 is TGTGCCAGCAGCCCCCCCACTAGCGGGGACCCCATCGAGCAGTTCTTC.

DNA for the CDR3: TGTGCCAGAGGGGCCGTGGGCCACGAGCAGTACTTC. Its protein is CARGAVGHEQYF. The chain couples TRBV2 to TRBJ2-7, with D maybe TRBD1 (5 bases). The CDR3 covers 12 residues. The V gene's germline CDR1 is SNHLY and CDR2 FYNNEI. The V gene lost 9 bases and the J gene lost 5 bases, with 14 bases spanning the gap.

The V and J genes are TRBV11-2 and TRBJ2-7; D ambiguous. Trimming shortened V by 1 base and J by 2 bases, and 9 bases separated the two germline ends. Germline V gene data show CDR1 as SGHAT and CDR2 as FQNNGV. The CDR3 contains 14 residues. CDR3 in DNA: TGTGCCAGCAGCTTAGCGGGCAGTCCCTACGAGCAGTACTTC. This gives the protein CASSLAGSPYEQYF.

The J gene is TRBJ1-1, the V gene TRBV29-1; D is uncertain. The germline CDR1 and CDR2 sequences are SQVTM and ANQGSEA. Trimming cost V 5 bases and J 3 bases, with 16 bases left between them. This CDR3 spans 14 amino acids. CDR3 coding DNA: TGCAGCGTTCTGGACCGCACGGGTGACACTGAAGCTTTCTTT. Translating gives CSVLDRTGDTEAFF.

The chain links TRBV9 to TRBJ2-7, with 7 bases fitting TRBD2. After removal of 2 bases from V and 0 bases from J, the junction contained 8 bases not matched to a gene. Germline V gene lookup returns CDR1 SGDLS and CDR2 YYNGEE. The CDR3 totals 16 residues. This chain's CDR3 is CASSVSGGGTSYEQYF. The CDR3 DNA is TGTGCCAGCAGCGTGTCCGGCGGGGGAACCTCCTACGAGCAGTACTTC.

The J gene is TRBJ1-6, the V gene TRBV9; perhaps TRBD1 as D (6 bases). The V and J ends lost 3 bases and 7 bases respectively, with 17 bases between them. Germline CDR1 SGDLS, CDR2 YYNGEE. The CDR3 runs to 16 residues. CDR3 amino acids: CASSEREGGSNSPLHF. CDR3 DNA sequence: TGTGCCAGCAGCGAACGTGAAGGGGGTTCAAATTCACCCCTCCACTTT.

CDR3 nucleotide sequence: TGTGCCTGGACCCCTGGAGGGACTTTAGAGACCCAGTACTTC. Translating gives CAWTPGGTLETQYF. The chain employs TRBV30 and TRBJ2-5, with TRBD2 as a possible D gene (6 bases). There are 14 residues in the CDR3. Trimming stripped 4 bases from V and 4 bases from J, with 16 bases between. From germline, CDR1 is GTSNPN and CDR2 SVGIG (reference sequence).

The chain combines TRBV2 with TRBJ2-2, with a possible D match to TRBD2 (5 bases). Germline CDR1 reads SNHLY; CDR2 reads FYNNEI. The V gene lost 7 bases and the J gene lost 4 bases, with 13 bases spanning the gap. The CDR3 sequence is 14 residues long. The CDR3 loop is CASKEGSVTGELFF. CDR3 bases: TGTGCCAGCAAGGAAGGTAGCGTCACCGGGGAGCTGTTTTTT.

The chain employs TRBV27 and TRBJ2-3; 7 bases agree with TRBD1. Germline V gene lookup returns CDR1 MNHEY and CDR2 SMNVEV (reference sequence). The CDR3 runs to 16 residues. The V gene end was trimmed by 5 bases and the J gene end by 2 bases; junction bases not matched to a gene: 10. The CDR3 spells CASSKKQGPLTDTQYF. CDR3 DNA sequence: TGTGCCAGCAGTAAAAAACAGGGGCCACTCACAGATACGCAGTATTTT.

The chain links TRBV4-3 to TRBJ2-1; TRBD1 matches 7 bases. The CDR3 is made up of 16 amino acids. The germline gives CDR1 LGHNA, CDR2 YSLEER. J lost 1 base, V lost 3 bases, and 6 bases had no gene match. CDR3 DNA sequence: TGCGCCAGCAGCCAGTTGACAGGGACGTCCTACAATGAGCAGTTCTTC. Protein product: CASSQLTGTSYNEQFF.

The chain combines TRBV27 with TRBJ1-1, with TRBD1 identical over 10 bases. Germline CDR1 reads MNHEY; CDR2 reads SMNVEV (reference sequence). Trimming took 0 bases from V and 5 from J; bases not matched to a gene: 9. This CDR3 is 17 amino acids long. CDR3 sequence (DNA): TGTGCCAGCAGTTTATCGAATACTGGACAGGGGGGAACTGAAGCTTTCTTT. Protein: CASSLSNTGQGGTEAFF.

Turning to this clone: A much more abundant neighbour one base away suggests this may be a read error. Other DNA sequences in the same sample also yield this CDR3. J is TRBJ2-7 and V is TRBV29-1; 7 nucleotides align to TRBD2. The CDR3 sequence is 12 residues long. Germline lookup yields CDR1 SQVTM and CDR2 ANQGSEA. The chain's CDR3 is CSVGPGGYEQYF. For the CDR3, the DNA is TGCAGTGTGGGCCCGGGGGGCTACGAGCAGTACTTC.

The rearrangement links TRBV27 to TRBJ1-1; D remains unclear. The V end lost 5 bases, the J end lost 2 bases, and 9 bases lay between the germline ends. Germline V gives CDR1 MNHEY, CDR2 SMNVEV (reference sequence). This CDR3 is 13 amino acids long. The CDR3 sequence: CASSLTTNTEAFF. The CDR3 region has the DNA TGTGCCAGCAGTCTTACTACTAACACTGAAGCTTTCTTT.

The chain joins TRBV5-4 to TRBJ2-1; TRBD2 matches 16 bases. This CDR3 comprises 16 residues. V lost 4 bases, J lost 10 bases, and 8 bases stayed unmatched. Per the germline V gene, CDR1 is SGHNT and CDR2 is YYREEE (reference sequence). The CDR3 DNA follows: TGTGCCAGCAGCACCGGGACTAGCGGGAGGGAAGGGGAGCAGTTCTTC. As protein: CASSTGTSGREGEQFF.

Comment on this clone: Other DNA sequences of this sample code for an identical CDR3. The DNA for the CDR3 is TGTGCCAGCAGCTTGTACTTGGATACGCAGTATTTT. This translates into CASSLYLDTQYF. The chain links TRBV5-4 to TRBJ2-3; no reliable D call. CDR3 length equals 12 residues. Trimming removed 1 base from V and 6 bases from J, with 6 bases in between. The germline CDR1 and CDR2 sequences are SGHNT and YYREEE (reference sequence). Filled out from reference TRBV5-4 and TRBJ2-3, the complete variable domain reads ETGVTQSPTHLIKTRGQQVTLRCSSQSGHNTVSWYQQALGQGPQFIFQYYREEENGRGNFPPRFSGLQFPNYSSELNVNALELDDSALYLCASSLYLDTQYFGPGTRLTVL.